The entry below describes one TCR beta chain. What it binds is unknown. The data originate from a study of shared clonotypes between healthy human individuals. Every immunoSEQ plate was one replicate of a subset's evenly spread DNA. Using immunoSEQ multiplex PCR, the repertoire was profiled, and TCRdb retains in-frame clones only, with some absent. The repertoire consists of fewer than 600,000 clones, with around three quarters occurring once and the leading ten covering about 12%. The CDR3 loop spans 11 amino acids. Between the trimmed V and J ends, which lost 5 bases and 10 bases, there was a span of 11 bases. In germline, CDR1 is MNHEY, CDR2 SVGAGI. Study-wide points: The low donor count limited represented genetic and exposure-history diversity. An effect of sequencing depth on clonotype sharing among donors was expected.

Sequencing used PBMCs. The TCR sequence derives from a woman aged 40 to 55 in good health. Some clones in this sample may be carry-over from other donors' samples. The chain links TRBV6-5 to TRBJ1-1, with D possibly matching TRBD1 (5 bases). The CDR3 bases are TGTGCCAGCAGTGATTTGGGGCTAGCTTTCTTT. Translated, it gives CASSDLGLAFF.